This T cell receptor beta chain was recovered during a study of T-cell memory formation after mild COVID-19. Study background: TCR clusters were mostly confined to one donor each.

Study-wide results and limits: Pre-infection memory held some responding clones, suggesting pre-existing cross-reactive T cells responded. SARS-CoV-2 specificity of second-wave clones peaking day 37 was unconfirmed.

5'RACE primed from the constant segment yielded TCR alpha and TCR beta cDNA libraries bearing sample barcodes and UMIs. TCRdb re-called the 5' RACE reads through MiXCR, storing one row per CDR3 protein. This sample has about 240,000 distinct CDR3 sequences, with 8% to 10% found just once. Germline CDR1 and CDR2: LGHNA and YSLEER. CDR3 size: 13 residues. V was trimmed by 1 base and J by 10 bases, leaving 11 bases between them. On this clonotype: Its antigen is still unknown.

Sample: PBMCs or a T cell subset sorted from them (not recorded which). This sequence joins TRBV4-3 and TRBJ2-1, with D perhaps matching TRBD1 (5 bases). The sequence was collected from a man aged 18 to 29 who had mild COVID-19 (a few samples of this study predate the infection). Cell type and time point are not known. Written as DNA, the CDR3 is TGCGCCAGCAGCCAAGCAAGGGCAGGGGAGCAGTTCTTC. Its protein is CASSQARAGEQFF.